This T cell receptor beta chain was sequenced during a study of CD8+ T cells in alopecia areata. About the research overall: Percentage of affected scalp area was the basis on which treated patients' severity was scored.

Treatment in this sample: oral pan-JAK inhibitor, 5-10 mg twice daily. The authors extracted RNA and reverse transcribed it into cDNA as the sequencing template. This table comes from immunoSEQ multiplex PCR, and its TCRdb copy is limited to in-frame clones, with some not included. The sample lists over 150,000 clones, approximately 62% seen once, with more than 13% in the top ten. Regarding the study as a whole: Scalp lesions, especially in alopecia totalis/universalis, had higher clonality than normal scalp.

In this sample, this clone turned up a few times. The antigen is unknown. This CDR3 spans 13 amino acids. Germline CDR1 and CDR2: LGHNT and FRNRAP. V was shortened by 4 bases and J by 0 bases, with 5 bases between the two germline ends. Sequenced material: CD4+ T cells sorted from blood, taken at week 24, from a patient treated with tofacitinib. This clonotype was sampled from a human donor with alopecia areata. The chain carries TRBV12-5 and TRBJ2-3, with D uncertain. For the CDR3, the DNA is TGTGCTAGTGGTTCCATCAGCACAGATACGCAGTATTTT. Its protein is CASGSISTDTQYF.